A single sample gave rise to the 5 T cell receptor beta chains below, sequenced in a study of cytomegalovirus exposure and HLA in healthy donors. The PCR contained 60 Vbeta and 13 Jbeta primers. The assay was immunoSEQ multiplex PCR, and TCRdb's table has in-frame clones only and misses some. The table lists more than 100,000 clones, approximately 71% of them singletons, with approximately 0.86% in the top ten. Sequenced sample: PBMCs. All receptors derive from an older woman in good health and CMV-seronegative.

The chain has TRBV7-9 and TRBJ2-6; 7 bases are shared with TRBD1. The V gene end was trimmed by 9 bases and the J gene end by 9 bases; junction bases not matched to a gene: 8. The CDR3 is 13 amino acids. CDR1 is SEHNR and CDR2 is FQNEAQ in the germline V gene (reference sequence). The CDR3 DNA sequence: TGTGCCAGTACCCCAGGGGGTGGCAACGTCCTGACTTTC. Protein: CASTPGGGNVLTF.

The rearrangement uses TRBV7-9 and TRBJ1-5; D may be TRBD1 (6 bases). The CDR3 spans 15 residues. CDR1 and CDR2 (germline): SEHNR, FQNEAQ (reference sequence). V was shortened by 8 bases and J by 3 bases, with 17 bases between the two germline ends. CDR3 bases: TGTGCCAGCGGAATCTTGGACAGCCCCAATCAGCCCCAGCATTTT. Its translation: CASGILDSPNQPQHF.

This chain uses TRBV7-6 with TRBJ1-2; 7 bases map to TRBD1. The CDR3 covers 13 residues. Trimming took 5 bases from V and 7 from J; bases not matched to a gene: 7. Per germline, CDR1 SGHVS and CDR2 FNYEAQ. For the CDR3, the DNA is TGTGCCAGCAGCCCCGGGACAGAGGTTGGCTACACCTTC. This codes for CASSPGTEVGYTF.

The chain carries TRBV5-6 and TRBJ2-1, with 7 bases aligning to TRBD2. Germline values: CDR1 SGHDT, CDR2 YYEEEE. V was pared by 0 bases and J by 6 bases, with 9 bases of the junction left unmatched. The length of the CDR3 is 16 residues. The CDR3 bases are TGTGCCAGCAGCTTGGCCGGGCGGGAGAAATTCAATGAGCAGTTCTTC. It specifies CASSLAGREKFNEQFF.

The CDR3 loop is CASSLGLANNEQFF. The CDR3 coding sequence is TGTGCCAGCAGCTTGGGACTAGCAAACAATGAGCAGTTCTTC. This chain joins TRBV5-6 and TRBJ2-1; 7 bases align to TRBD2. The V and J ends lost 0 bases and 5 bases, in that order; junction bases with no gene match: 2. Germline lookup yields CDR1 SGHDT and CDR2 YYEEEE. CDR3 length: 14 residues.